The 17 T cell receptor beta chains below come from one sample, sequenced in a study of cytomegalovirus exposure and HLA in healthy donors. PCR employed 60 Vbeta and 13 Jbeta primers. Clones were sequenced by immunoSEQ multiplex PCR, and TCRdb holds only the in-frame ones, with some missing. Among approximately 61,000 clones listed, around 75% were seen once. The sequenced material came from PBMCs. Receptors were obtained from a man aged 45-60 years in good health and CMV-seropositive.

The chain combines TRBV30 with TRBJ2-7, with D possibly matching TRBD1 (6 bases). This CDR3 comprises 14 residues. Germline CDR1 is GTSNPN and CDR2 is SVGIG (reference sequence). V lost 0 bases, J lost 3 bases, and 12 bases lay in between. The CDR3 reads CAWSVGGKVYEQYF. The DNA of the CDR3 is TGTGCCTGGAGTGTAGGGGGAAAAGTCTACGAGCAGTACTTC.

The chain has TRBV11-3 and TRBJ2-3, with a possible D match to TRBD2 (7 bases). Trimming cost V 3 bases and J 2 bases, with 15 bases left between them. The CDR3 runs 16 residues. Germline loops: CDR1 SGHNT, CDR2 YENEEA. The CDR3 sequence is CASSLGGGKNTDTQYF. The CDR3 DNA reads TGTGCCAGCAGCTTGGGGGGGGGCAAAAACACAGATACGCAGTATTTT.

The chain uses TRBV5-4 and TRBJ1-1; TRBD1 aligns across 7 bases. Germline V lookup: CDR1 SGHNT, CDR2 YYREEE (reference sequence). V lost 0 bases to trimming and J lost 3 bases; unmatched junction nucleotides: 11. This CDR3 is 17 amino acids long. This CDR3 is CASSLDRGPRWDTEAFF. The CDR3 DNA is TGTGCCAGCAGCTTGGATAGGGGGCCTAGGTGGGACACTGAAGCTTTCTTT.

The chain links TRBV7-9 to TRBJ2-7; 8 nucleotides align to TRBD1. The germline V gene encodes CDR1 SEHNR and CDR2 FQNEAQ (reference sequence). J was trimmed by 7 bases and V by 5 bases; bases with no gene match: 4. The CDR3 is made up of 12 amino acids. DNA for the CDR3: TGTGCCAGCAGCCAGGACAGGGAAGAGCAGTACTTC. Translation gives CASSQDREEQYF.

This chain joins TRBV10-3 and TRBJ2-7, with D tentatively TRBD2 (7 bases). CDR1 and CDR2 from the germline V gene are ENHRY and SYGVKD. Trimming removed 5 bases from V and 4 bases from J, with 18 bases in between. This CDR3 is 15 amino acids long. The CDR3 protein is CAISPPGGGGYEQYF. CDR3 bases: TGTGCCATCAGTCCCCCCGGCGGGGGCGGGTACGAGCAGTACTTC.

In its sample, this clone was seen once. The CDR3 DNA reads TGTGCCAGCAGCCCGCCCCCCTATGTCGGGAGTATTTACAATGAGCAGTTCTTC. It yields the protein CASSPPPYVGSIYNEQFF. V usage is TRBV11-2 and J usage is TRBJ2-1; weak D call: TRBD2 (6 bases). Germline V gene data show CDR1 as SGHAT and CDR2 as FQNNGV. The CDR3 totals 18 residues. Trimming stripped 5 bases from V and 4 bases from J, with 24 bases between. Filled out from reference TRBV11-2 and TRBJ2-1, the complete variable domain reads EAGVAQSPRYKIIEKRQSVAFWCNPISGHATLYWYQQILGQGPKLLIQFQNNGVVDDSQLPKDRFSAERLKGVDSTLKIQPAKLEDSAVYLCASSPPPYVGSIYNEQFFGPGTRLTVL.

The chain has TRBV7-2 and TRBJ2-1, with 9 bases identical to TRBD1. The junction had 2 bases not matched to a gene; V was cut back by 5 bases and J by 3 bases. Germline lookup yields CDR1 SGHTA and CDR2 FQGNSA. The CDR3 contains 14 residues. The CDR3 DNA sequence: TGTGCCAGCAGCCGGGACAGGGACTACAATGAGCAGTTCTTC. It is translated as CASSRDRDYNEQFF.

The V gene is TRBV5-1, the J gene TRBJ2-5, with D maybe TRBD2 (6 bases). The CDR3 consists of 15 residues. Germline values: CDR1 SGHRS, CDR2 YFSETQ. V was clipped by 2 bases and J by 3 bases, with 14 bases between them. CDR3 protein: CASSLLAGTKETQYF. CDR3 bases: TGCGCCAGCAGCTTACTAGCCGGGACGAAAGAGACCCAGTACTTC. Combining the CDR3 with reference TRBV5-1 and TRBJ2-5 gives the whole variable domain KAGVTQTPRYLIKTRGQQVTLSCSPISGHRSVSWYQQTPGQGLQFLFEYFSETQRNKGNFPGRFSGRQFSNSRSEMNVSTLELGDSALYLCASSLLAGTKETQYFGPGTRLLVL.

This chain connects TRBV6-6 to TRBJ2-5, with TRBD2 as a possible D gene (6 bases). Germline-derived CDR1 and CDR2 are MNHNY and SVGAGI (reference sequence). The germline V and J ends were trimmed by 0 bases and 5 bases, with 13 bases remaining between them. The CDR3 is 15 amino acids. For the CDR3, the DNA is TGTGCCAGCAGTTACTCTGGTGGAGGGTCCGAGACCCAGTACTTC. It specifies CASSYSGGGSETQYF.

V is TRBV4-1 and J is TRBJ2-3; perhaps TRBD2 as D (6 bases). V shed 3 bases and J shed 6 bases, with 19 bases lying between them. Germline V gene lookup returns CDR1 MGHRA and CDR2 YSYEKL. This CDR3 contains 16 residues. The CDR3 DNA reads TGCGCCAGCAGCCATTTCGGGCGGGGTGGATACGATACGCAGTATTTT. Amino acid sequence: CASSHFGRGGYDTQYF.

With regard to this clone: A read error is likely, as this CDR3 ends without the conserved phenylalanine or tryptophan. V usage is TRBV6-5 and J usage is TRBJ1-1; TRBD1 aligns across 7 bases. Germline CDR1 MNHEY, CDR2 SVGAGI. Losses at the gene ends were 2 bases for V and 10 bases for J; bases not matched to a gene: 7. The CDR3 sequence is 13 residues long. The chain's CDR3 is CASSYDRVGRAFL. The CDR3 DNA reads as TGTGCCAGCAGTTACGACAGGGTAGGTAGAGCTTTCTTG.

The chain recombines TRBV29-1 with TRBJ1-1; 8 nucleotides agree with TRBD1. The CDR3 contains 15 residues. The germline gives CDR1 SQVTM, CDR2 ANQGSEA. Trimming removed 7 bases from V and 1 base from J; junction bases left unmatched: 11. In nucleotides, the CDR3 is TGCAGCGGTCGACAGGGGTCTAGTAAGAACACTGAAGCTTTCTTT. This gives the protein CSGRQGSSKNTEAFF.

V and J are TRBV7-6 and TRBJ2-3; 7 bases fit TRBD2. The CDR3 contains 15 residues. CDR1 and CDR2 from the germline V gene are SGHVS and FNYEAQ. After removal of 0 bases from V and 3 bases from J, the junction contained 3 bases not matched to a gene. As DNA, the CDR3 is TGTGCCAGCAGCTTAGCCGCGGGGGTTACAGATACGCAGTATTTT. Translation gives CASSLAAGVTDTQYF.

This chain's CDR3 is CASSETGTIIGEQFF. The CDR3 bases are TGTGCCAGCAGTGAAACCGGGACTATCATAGGTGAGCAGTTCTTC. The rearrangement joins TRBV6-1 to TRBJ2-1, with 7 bases matching TRBD2. Germline CDR1 and CDR2: MNHNS and SASEGT. This CDR3 has 15 amino acids. Trimming cost V 2 bases and J 9 bases; bases outside gene matches: 10.

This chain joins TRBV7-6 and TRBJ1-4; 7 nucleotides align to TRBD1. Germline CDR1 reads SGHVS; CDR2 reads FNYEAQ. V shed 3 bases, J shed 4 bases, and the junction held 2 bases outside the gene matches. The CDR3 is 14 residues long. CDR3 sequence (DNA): TGTGCCAGCAGCTTCGGACAGGATAATGAAAAACTGTTTTTT. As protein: CASSFGQDNEKLFF.

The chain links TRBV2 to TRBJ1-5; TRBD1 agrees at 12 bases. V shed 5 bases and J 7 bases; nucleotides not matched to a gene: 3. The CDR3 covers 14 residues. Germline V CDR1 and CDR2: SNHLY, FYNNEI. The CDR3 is CASSSGTGGQPQHF. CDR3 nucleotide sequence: TGTGCCAGCAGTTCCGGGACAGGGGGCCAGCCCCAGCATTTT.

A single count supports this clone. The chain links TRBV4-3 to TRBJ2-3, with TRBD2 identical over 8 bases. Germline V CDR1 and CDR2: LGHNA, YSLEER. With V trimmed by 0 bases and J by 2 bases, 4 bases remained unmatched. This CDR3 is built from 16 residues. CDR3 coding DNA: TGCGCCAGCAGCCAAGACTGGCGGGGGGACACAGATACGCAGTATTTT. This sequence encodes CASSQDWRGDTDTQYF.